What follows describes a single TCR beta chain. The antigen remains unidentified. The sample comes from a study of T cell repertoires in cytomegalovirus infection. TCRdb used MiXCR to reprocess the reads, holding one entry per CDR3 protein. The sample lists some 68,000 distinct CDR3 sequences; around 21% were seen once. This CDR3 has 13 residues. Germline loops: CDR1 WSHSY, CDR2 SAAADI. V lost 6 bases and J 5 bases, leaving 13 bases between the germline ends. Material for sequencing was PBMCs, sequenced either directly or after in vitro stimulation (not recorded which). The clonotype was recovered from a human donor in good health (CMV status not recorded). Some clones in this sample may be carry-over from other donors' samples. V gene TRBV10-2 combines with J gene TRBJ1-1; D gene unclear. The CDR3 spells CASRTPGGTEAFF. Written as DNA, the CDR3 is TGCGCCAGCAGGACCCCGGGAGGGACTGAAGCTTTCTTT.